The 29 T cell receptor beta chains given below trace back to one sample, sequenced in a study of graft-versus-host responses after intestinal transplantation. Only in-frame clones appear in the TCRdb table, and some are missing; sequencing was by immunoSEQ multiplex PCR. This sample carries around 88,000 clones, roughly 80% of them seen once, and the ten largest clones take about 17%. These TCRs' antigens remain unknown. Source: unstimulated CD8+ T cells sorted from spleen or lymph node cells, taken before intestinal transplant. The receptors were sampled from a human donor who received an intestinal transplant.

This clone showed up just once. The CDR3 sequence is CAIRVGSLYEQYF. In DNA, the CDR3 is TGTGCCATCAGGGTCGGATCCCTCTACGAGCAGTACTTC. This chain connects TRBV10-3 to TRBJ2-7; the D is unclear. CDR3 length: 13 amino acids. V lost 6 bases and J 3 bases, leaving 12 bases between the germline ends. CDR1 is ENHRY, CDR2 SYGVKD, per germline.

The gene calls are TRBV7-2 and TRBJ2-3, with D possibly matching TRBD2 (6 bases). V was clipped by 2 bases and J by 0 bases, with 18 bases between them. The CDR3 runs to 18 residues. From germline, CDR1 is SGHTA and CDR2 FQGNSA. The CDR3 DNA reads TGTGCCAGCAGCTTATTGGAGGGGACGGGGCTTAGCACAGATACGCAGTATTTT. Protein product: CASSLLEGTGLSTDTQYF.

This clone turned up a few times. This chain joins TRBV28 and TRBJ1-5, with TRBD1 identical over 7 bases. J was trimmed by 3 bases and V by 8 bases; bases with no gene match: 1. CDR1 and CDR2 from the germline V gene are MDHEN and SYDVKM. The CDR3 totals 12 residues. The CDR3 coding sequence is TGTGCCAGCGGACAGGTCAATCAGCCCCAGCATTTT. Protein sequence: CASGQVNQPQHF.

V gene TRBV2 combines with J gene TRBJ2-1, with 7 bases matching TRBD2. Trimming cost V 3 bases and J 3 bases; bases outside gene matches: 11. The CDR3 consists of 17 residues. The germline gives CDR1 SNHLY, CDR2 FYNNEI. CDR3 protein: CASSDNESGTNYNEQFF. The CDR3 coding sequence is TGTGCCAGCAGTGATAATGAGTCGGGGACTAACTACAATGAGCAGTTCTTC.

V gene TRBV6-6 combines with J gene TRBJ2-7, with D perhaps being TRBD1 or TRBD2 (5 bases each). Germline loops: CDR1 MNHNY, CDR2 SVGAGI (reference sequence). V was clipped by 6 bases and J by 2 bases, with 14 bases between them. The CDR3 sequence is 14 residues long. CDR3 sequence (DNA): TGTGCCAGCAGAACCGGGACGAGGACCTACGAGCAGTACTTC. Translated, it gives CASRTGTRTYEQYF.

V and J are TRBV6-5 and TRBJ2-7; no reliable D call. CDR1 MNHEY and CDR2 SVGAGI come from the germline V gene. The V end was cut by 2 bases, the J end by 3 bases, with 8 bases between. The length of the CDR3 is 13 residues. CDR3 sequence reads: CASSYEQDYEQYF. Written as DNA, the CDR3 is TGTGCCAGCAGTTACGAGCAGGACTACGAGCAGTACTTC.

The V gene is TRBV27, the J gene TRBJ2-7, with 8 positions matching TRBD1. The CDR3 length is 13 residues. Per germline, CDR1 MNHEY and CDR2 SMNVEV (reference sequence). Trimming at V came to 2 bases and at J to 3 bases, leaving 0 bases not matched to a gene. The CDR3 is CASSLTGGYEQYF. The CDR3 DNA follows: TGTGCCAGCAGTTTAACAGGGGGCTACGAGCAGTACTTC.

CDR3 protein: CASSYDRSDMNTEAFF. DNA of the CDR3: TGTGCCAGCAGTTACGACAGATCGGACATGAACACTGAAGCTTTCTTT. The chain couples TRBV6-5 to TRBJ1-1; a possible D gene is TRBD1 (5 bases). This CDR3 is built from 16 residues. V was trimmed by 2 bases and J by 0 bases, leaving 13 bases between them. The germline V gene encodes CDR1 MNHEY and CDR2 SVGAGI.

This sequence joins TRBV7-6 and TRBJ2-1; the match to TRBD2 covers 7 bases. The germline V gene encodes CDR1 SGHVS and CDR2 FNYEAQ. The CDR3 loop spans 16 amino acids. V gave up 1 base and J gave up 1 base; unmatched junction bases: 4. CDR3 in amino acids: CASSLEAGPSYNEQFF. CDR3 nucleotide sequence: TGTGCCAGCAGCTTAGAAGCGGGGCCATCCTACAATGAGCAGTTCTTC.

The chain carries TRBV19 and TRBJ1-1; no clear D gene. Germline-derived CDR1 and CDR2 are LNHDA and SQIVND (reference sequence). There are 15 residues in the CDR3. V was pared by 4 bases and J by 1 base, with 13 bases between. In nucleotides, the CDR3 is TGTGCCAGTAGTAACGAATCCGGGCCGAACACTGAAGCTTTCTTT. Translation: CASSNESGPNTEAFF.

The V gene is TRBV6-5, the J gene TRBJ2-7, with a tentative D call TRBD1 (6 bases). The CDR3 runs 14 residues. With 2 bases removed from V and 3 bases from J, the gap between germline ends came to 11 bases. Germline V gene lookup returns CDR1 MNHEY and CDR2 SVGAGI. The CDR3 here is CASSYLMGHYEQYF. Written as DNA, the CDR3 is TGTGCCAGCAGTTACCTCATGGGACACTACGAGCAGTACTTC.

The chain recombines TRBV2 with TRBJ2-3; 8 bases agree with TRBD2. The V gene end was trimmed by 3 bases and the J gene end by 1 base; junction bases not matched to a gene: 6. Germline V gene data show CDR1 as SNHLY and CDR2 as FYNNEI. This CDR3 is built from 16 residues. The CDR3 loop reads CASSDPSGRCTDTQYF. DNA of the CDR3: TGTGCCAGCAGTGATCCTAGCGGGCGATGCACAGATACGCAGTATTTT.

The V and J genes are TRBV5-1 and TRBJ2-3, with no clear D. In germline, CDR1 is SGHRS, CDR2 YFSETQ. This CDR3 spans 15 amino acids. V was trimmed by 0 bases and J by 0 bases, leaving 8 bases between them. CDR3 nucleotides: TGCGCCAGCAGCTTGGTTGTCGGGAGCACAGATACGCAGTATTTT. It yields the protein CASSLVVGSTDTQYF.

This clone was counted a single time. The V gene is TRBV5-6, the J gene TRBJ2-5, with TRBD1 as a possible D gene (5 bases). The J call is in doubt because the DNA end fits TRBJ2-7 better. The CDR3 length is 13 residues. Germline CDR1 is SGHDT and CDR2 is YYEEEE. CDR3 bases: TGTGCCAGCAGCCTGCAGGGTTCGGGCGAGCAGTACTTC. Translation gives CASSLQGSGEQYF.

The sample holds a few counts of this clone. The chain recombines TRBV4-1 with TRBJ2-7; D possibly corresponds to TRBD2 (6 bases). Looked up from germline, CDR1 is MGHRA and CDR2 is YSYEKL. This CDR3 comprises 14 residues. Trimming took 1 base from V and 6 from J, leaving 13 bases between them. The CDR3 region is CASSQASEESEQYF. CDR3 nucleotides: TGCGCCAGCAGCCAAGCTAGCGAGGAGAGCGAGCAGTACTTC.

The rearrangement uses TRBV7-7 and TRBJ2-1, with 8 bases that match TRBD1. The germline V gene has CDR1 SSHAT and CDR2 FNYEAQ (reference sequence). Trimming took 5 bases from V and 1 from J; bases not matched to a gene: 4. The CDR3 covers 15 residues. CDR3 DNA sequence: TGTGCCAGCAGCCCTGGACAGGGTTCCTACAATGAGCAGTTCTTC. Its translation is CASSPGQGSYNEQFF.

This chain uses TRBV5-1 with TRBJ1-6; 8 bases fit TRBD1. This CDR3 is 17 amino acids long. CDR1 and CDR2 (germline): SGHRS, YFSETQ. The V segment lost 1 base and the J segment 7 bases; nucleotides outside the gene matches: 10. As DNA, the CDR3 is TGCGCCAGCAGCTTGATTAGTTGGACAGGGAGGAATTCACCCCTCCACTTT. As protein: CASSLISWTGRNSPLHF.

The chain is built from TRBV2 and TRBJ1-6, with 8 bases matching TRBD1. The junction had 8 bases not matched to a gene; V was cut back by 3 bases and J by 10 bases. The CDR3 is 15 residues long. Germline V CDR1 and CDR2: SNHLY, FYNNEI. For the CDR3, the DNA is TGTGCCAGCAGTGAGAGGGACAGGAGGGTCTCACCCCTCCACTTT. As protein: CASSERDRRVSPLHF.

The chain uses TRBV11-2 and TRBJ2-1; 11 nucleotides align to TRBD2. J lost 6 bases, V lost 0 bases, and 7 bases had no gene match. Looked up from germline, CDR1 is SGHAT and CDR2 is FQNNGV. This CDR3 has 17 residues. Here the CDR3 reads CASSLDLGSGRANEQFF. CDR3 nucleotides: TGTGCCAGCAGCTTAGATCTAGGTAGCGGGAGGGCCAATGAGCAGTTCTTC.

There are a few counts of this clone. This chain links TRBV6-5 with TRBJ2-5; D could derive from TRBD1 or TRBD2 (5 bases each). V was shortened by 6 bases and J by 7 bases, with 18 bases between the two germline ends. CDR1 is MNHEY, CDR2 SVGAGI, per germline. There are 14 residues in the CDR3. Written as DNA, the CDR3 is TGTGCCAGCAGAGGGGTGGGACCCCGCGGGACCCAGTACTTC. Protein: CASRGVGPRGTQYF.

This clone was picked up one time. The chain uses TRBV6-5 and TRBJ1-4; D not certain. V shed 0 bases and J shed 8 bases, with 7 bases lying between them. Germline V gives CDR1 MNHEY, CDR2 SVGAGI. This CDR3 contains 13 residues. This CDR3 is CASSYSSGEKLFF. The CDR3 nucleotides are TGTGCCAGCAGTTACTCTAGTGGGGAAAAACTGTTTTTT.

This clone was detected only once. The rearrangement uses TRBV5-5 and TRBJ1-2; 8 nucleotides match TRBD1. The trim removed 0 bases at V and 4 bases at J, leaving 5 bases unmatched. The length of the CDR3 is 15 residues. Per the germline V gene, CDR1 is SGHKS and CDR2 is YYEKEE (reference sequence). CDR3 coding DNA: TGTGCCAGCAGCTTGGCCGACAGGGGCGGCTATGGCTACACCTTC. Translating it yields CASSLADRGGYGYTF.

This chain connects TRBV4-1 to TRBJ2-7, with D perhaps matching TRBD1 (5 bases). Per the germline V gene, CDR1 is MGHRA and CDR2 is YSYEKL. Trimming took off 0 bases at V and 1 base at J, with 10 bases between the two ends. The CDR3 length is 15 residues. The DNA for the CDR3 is TGCGCCAGCAGCCAAGACCCAGGGTCATCCTACGAGCAGTACTTC. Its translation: CASSQDPGSSYEQYF.

The CDR3: CASSVYAGVSNTEAFF. CDR3 coding DNA: TGTGCCAGTAGTGTGTACGCCGGGGTATCGAACACTGAAGCTTTCTTT. This sequence joins TRBV19 and TRBJ1-1; D unclear. The CDR3 has 16 residues. V lost 5 bases and J 1 base, leaving 17 bases between the germline ends. The V gene's germline CDR1 is LNHDA and CDR2 SQIVND (reference sequence).

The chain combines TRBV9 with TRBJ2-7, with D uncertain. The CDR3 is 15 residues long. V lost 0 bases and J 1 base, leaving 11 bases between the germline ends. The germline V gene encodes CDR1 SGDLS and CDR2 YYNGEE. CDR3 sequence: CASSVAGGGSYEQYF. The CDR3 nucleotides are TGTGCCAGCAGCGTAGCAGGTGGTGGGTCCTACGAGCAGTACTTC.

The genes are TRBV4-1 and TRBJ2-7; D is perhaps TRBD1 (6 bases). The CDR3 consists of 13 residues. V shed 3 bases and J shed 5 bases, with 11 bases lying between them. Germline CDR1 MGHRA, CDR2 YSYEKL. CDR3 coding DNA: TGCGCCAGCAGCCAGGACAGTTTCAACGAGCAGTACTTC. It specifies CASSQDSFNEQYF.

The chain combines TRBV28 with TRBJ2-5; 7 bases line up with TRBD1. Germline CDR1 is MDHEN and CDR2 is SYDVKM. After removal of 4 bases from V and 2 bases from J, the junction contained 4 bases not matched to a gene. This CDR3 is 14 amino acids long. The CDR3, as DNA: TGTGCCAGCAGTTCTGACAGGGAACAAGAGACCCAGTACTTC. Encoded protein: CASSSDREQETQYF.

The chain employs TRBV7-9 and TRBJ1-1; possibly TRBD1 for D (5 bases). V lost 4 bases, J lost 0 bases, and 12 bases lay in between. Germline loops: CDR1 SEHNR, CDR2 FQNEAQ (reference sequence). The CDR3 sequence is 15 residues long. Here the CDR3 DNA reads TGTGCCAGCAGCTACAAAGGGGTGGTGAACACTGAAGCTTTCTTT. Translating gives CASSYKGVVNTEAFF.

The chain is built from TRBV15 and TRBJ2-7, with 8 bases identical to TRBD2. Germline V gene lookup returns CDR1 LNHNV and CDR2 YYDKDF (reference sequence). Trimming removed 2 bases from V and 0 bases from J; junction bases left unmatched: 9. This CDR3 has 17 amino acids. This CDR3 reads CATSRHLLSGASYEQYF. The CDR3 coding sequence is TGTGCCACCAGCAGACACCTCCTTAGCGGGGCCTCCTACGAGCAGTACTTC.